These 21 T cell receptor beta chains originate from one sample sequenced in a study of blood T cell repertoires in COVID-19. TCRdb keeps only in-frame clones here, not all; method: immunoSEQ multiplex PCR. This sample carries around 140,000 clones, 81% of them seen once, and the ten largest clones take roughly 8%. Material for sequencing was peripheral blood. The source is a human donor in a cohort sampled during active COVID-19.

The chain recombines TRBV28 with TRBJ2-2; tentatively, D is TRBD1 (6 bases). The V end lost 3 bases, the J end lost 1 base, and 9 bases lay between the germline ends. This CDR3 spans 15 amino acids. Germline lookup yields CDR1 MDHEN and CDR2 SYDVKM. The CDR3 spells CASSLKTGNTGELFF. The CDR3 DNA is TGTGCCAGCAGTTTGAAGACAGGGAACACCGGGGAGCTGTTTTTT.

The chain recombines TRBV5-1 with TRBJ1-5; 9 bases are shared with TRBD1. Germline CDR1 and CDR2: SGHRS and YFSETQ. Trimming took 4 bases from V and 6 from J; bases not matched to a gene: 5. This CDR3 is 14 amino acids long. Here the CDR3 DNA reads TGCGCCAGCAGCCCAGACAGGGGGAGTCAGCCCCAGCATTTT. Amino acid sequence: CASSPDRGSQPQHF. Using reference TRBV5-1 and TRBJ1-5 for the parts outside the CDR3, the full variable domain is KAGVTQTPRYLIKTRGQQVTLSCSPISGHRSVSWYQQTPGQGLQFLFEYFSETQRNKGNFPGRFSGRQFSNSRSEMNVSTLELGDSALYLCASSPDRGSQPQHFGDGTRLSIL.

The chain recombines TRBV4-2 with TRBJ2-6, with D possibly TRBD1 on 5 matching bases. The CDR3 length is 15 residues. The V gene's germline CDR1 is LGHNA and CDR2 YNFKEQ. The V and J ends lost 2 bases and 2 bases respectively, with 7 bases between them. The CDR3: CASSQMTAGANVLTF. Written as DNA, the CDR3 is TGTGCCAGCAGCCAAATGACAGCTGGGGCCAACGTCCTGACTTTC.

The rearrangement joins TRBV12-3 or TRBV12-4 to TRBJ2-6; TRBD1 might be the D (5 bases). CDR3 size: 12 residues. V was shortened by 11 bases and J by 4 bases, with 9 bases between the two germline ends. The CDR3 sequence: CAGARGANVLTF. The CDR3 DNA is TGTGCCGGGGCGCGAGGGGCCAACGTCCTGACTTTC.

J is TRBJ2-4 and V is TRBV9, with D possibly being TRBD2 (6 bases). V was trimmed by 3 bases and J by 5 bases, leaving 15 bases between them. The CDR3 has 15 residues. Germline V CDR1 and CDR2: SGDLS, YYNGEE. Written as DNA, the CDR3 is TGTGCCAGCAGCGAGATACTAGCACTCGAAAACATTCAGTACTTC. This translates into CASSEILALENIQYF.

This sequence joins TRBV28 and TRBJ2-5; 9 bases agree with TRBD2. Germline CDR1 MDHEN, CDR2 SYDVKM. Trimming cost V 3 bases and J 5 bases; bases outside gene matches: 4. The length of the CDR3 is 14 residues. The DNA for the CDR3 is TGTGCCAGCAGTTTCGCGGGAGGGCCTGAGACCCAGTACTTC. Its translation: CASSFAGGPETQYF.

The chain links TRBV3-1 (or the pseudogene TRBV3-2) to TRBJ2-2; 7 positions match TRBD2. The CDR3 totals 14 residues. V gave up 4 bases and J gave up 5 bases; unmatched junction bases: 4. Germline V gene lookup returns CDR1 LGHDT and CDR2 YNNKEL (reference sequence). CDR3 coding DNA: TGTGCCAGCAGCCCAGTGGGGGGGACCGGGGAGCTGTTTTTT. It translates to CASSPVGGTGELFF.

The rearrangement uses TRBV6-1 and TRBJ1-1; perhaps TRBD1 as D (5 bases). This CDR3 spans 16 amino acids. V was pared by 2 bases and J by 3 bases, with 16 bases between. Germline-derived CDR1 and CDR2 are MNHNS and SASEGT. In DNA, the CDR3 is TGTGCCAGCAGTGAATTGCCAGGGCATGGGTACACTGAAGCTTTCTTT. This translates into CASSELPGHGYTEAFF.

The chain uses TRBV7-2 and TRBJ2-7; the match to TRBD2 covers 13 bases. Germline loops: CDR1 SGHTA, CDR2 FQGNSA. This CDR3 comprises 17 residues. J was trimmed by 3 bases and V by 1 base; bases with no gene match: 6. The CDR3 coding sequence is TGTGCCAGCAGCTTAGTTACTAGCGGGAGGGCCGACTACGAGCAGTACTTC. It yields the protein CASSLVTSGRADYEQYF.

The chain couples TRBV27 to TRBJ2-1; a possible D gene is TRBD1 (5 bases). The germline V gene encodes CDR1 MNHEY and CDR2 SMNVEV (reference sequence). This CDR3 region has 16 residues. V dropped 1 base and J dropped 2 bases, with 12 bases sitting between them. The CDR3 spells CASSLFRVRPYNEQFF. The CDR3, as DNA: TGTGCCAGCAGTTTATTCAGGGTCAGGCCCTACAATGAGCAGTTCTTC.

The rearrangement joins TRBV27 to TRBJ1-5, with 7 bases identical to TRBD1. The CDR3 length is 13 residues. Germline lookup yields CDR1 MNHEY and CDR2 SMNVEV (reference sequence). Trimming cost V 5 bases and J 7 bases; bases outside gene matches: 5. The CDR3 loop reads CASSRTGRQPQHF. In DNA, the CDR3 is TGTGCCAGCAGTCGGACAGGAAGACAGCCCCAGCATTTT.

The CDR3 reads CASSLPGMVETQYF. As DNA, the CDR3 is TGTGCCAGCTCACTCCCAGGGATGGTGGAGACCCAGTACTTC. This rearrangement joins TRBV18 to TRBJ2-5; D may be TRBD1 (5 bases). Trimming cost V 4 bases and J 5 bases, with 14 bases left between them. The germline CDR1 and CDR2 sequences are KGHSH and LQKENI. The CDR3 covers 14 residues.

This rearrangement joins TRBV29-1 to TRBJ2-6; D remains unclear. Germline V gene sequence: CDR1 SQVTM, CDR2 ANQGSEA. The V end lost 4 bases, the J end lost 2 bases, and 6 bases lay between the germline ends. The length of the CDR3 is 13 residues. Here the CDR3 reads CSVAAAGANVLTF. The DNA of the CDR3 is TGCAGCGTTGCCGCAGCTGGGGCCAACGTCCTGACTTTC.

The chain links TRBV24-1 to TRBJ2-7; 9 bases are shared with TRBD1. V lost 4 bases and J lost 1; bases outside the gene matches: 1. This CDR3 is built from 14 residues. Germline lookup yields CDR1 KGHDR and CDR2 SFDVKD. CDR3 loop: CATSETGGSYEQYF. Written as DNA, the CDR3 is TGTGCCACCAGTGAGACAGGGGGGTCCTACGAGCAGTACTTC.

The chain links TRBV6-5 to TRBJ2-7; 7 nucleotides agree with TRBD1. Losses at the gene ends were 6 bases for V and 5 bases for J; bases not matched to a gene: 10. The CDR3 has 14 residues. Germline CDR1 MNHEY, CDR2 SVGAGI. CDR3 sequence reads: CASRNQGVRDEQYF. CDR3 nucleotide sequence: TGTGCCAGCAGGAACCAGGGGGTTCGGGACGAGCAGTACTTC.

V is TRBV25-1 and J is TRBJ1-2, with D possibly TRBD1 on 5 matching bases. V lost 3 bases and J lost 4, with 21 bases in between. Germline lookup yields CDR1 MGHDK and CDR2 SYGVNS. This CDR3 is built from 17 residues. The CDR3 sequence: CASSEGVFGREAYGYTF. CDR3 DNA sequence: TGTGCCAGCAGTGAGGGCGTTTTCGGCAGGGAGGCCTATGGCTACACCTTC.

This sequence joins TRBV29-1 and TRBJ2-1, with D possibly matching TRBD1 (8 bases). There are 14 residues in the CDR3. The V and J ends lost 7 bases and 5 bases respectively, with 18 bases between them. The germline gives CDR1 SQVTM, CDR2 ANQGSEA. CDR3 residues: CSARTGRGDNEQFF. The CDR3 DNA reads TGCAGCGCCAGGACAGGGAGGGGTGACAATGAGCAGTTCTTC.

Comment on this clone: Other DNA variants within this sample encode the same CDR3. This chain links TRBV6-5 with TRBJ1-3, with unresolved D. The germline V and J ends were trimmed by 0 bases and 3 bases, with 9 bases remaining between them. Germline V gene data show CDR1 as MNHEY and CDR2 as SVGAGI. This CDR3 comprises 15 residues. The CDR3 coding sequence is TGTGCCAGCAGTTACTCGAGTCGAGGTGGAAACACCATATATTTT. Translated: CASSYSSRGGNTIYF.

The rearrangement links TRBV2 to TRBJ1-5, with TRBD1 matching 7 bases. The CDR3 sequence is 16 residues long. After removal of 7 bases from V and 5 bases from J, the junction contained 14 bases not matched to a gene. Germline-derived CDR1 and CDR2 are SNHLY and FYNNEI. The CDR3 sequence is CASTNNQGGVDQPQHF. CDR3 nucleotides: TGTGCCAGCACAAACAATCAGGGGGGCGTCGATCAGCCCCAGCATTTT.

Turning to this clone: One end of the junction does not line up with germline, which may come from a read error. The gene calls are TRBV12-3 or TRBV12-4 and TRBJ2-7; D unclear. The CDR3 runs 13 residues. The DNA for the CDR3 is TGTGCCAGCAGGTTAGACACAACCTACGAGCAGTACTTC. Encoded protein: CASRLDTTYEQYF.

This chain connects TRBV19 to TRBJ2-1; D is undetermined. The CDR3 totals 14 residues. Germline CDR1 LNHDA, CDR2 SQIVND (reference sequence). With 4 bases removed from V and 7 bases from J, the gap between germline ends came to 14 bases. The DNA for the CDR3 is TGTGCCAGTAGTAGGTCGGCGGATTGGAATGAGCAGTTCTTC. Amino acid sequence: CASSRSADWNEQFF. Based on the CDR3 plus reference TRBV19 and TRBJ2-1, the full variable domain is DGGITQSPKYLFRKEGQNVTLSCEQNLNHDAMYWYRQDPGQGLRLIYYSQIVNDFQKGDIAEGYSVSREKKESFPLTVTSAQKNPTAFYLCASSRSADWNEQFFGPGTRLTVL.